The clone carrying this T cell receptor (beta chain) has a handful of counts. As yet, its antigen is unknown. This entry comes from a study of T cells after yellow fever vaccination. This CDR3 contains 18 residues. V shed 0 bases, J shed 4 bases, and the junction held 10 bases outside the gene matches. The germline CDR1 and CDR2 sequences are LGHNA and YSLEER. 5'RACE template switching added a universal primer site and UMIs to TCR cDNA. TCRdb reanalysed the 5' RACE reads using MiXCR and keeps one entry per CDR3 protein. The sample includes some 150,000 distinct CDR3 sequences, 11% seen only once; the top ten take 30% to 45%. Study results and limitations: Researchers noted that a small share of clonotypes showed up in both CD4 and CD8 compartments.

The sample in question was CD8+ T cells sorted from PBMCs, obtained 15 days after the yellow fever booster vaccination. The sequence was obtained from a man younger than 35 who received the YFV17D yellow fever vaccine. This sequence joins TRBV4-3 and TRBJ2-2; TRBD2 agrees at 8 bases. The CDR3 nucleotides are TGCGCCAGCAGCCAAGATCGCGGGGGGTTAGGTGGCACCGGGGAGCTGTTTTTT. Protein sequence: CASSQDRGGLGGTGELFF.